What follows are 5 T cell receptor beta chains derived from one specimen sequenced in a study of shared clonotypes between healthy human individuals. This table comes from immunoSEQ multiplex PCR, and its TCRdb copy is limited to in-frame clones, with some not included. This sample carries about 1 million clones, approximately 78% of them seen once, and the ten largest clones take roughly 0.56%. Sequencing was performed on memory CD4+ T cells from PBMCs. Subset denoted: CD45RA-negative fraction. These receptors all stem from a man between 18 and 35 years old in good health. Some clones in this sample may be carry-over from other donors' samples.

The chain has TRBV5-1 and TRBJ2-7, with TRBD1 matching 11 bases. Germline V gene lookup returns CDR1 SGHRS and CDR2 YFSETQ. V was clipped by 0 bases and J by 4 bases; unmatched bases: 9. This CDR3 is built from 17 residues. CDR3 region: CASSLERPGTGGYEQYF. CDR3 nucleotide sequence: TGCGCCAGCAGCTTGGAAAGACCCGGGACAGGGGGATACGAGCAGTACTTC.

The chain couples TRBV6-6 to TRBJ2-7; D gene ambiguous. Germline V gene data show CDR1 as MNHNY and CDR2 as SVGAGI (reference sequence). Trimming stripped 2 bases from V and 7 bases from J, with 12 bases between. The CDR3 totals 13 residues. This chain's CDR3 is CASSYRSTGEQYF. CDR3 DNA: TGTGCCAGCAGTTACCGTAGTACCGGAGAGCAGTACTTC.

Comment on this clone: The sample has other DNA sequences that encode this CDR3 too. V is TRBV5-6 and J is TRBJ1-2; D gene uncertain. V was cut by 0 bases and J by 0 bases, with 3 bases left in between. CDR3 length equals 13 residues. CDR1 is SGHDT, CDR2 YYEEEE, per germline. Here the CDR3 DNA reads TGTGCCAGCAGCTTGGGCTCTAACTATGGCTACACCTTC. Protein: CASSLGSNYGYTF. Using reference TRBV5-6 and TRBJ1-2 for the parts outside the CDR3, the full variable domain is DAGVTQSPTHLIKTRGQQVTLRCSPKSGHDTVSWYQQALGQGPQFIFQYYEEEERQRGNFPDRFSGHQFPNYSSELNVNALLLGDSALYLCASSLGSNYGYTFGSGTRLTVV.

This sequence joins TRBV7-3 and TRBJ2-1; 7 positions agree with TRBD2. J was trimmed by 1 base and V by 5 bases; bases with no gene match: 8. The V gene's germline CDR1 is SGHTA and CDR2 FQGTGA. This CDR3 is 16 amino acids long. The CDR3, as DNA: TGTGCCAGCAGCAAATTGGGACTATCATCCTACAATGAGCAGTTCTTC. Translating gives CASSKLGLSSYNEQFF.

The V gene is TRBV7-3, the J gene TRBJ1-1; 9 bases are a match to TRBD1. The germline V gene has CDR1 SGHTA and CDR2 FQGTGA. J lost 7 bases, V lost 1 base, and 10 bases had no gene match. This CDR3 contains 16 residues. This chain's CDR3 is CASSLIVRTGVIEAFF. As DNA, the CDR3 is TGTGCCAGCAGCTTAATAGTTCGGACAGGGGTGATTGAAGCTTTCTTT.